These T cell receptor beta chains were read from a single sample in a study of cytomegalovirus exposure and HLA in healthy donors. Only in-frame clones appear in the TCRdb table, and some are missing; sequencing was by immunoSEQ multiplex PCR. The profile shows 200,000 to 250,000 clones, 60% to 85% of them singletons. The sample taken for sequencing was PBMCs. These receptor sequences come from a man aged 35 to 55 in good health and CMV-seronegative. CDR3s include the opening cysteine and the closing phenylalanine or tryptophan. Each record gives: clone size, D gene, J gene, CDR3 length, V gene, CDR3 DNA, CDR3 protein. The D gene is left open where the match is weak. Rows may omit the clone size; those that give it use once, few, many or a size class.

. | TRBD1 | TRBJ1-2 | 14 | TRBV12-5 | TGTGCTAGTGGCTTTCAGGGGGTTCTCAATGGCTACACCTTC | CASGFQGVLNGYTF
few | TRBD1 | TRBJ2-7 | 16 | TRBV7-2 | TGTGCCAGCAGCTTAGCGGGGACAGGGCGAGGATACGAGCAGTACTTC | CASSLAGTGRGYEQYF
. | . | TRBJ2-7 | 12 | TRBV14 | TGTGCCAGCAGCCAAGTCCCTTACGAGCAGTACTTC | CASSQVPYEQYF
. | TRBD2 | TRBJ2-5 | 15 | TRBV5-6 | TGTGCCAGCAGCGCCCTAGCGGGAGGTTGGGAGACCCAGTACTTC | CASSALAGGWETQYF
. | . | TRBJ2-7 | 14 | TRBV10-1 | TGCGCCAGCAGTGAGGGGCCGGGAGCCTACGAGCAGTACTTC | CASSEGPGAYEQYF
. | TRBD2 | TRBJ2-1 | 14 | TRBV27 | TGTGCCAGCAGTGTCATACGAGCGGGAGATGCGCAGTTCTTC | CASSVIRAGDAQFF
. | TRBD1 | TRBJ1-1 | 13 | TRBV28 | TGTGCCAGCACCGGACAGGGGAACACTGAAGCTTTCTTT | CASTGQGNTEAFF
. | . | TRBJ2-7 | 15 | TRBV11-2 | TGTGCCAGCAGCTCGGGGGGCTCTAGCTCCTACGAGCAGTACTTC | CASSSGGSSSYEQYF
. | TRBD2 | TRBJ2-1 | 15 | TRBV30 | TGTGCCTGGAGTGTCGGGGGGACGGTGGACAATGAGCAGCTCTTC | CAWSVGGTVDNEQLF
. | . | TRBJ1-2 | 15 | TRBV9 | TGTGCCAGCAGCGGTGGTCGGGACTTAGTCTATGGCTACACCTTC | CASSGGRDLVYGYTF
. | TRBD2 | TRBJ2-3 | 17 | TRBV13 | TGTGCCAGCAGCTTAGGGGGACTAGCGGCTAGTACAGATACGCAGTATTTT | CASSLGGLAASTDTQYF
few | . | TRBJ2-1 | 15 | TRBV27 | TGTGCCAGCCGACGAGGGGGGGCCTCCTACAATGAGCAGTTCTTC | CASRRGGASYNEQFF
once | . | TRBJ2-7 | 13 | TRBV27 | TGTGCCAGCAGTTTCCCGGGTTCCTACGAGCAGTACTTC | CASSFPGSYEQYF
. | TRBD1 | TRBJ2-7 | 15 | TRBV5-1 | TGCGCCAGCAGCCTATGGACAGGAACCAACTACGAGCAGTACTTC | CASSLWTGTNYEQYF
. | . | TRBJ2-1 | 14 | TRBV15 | TGTGCCTCCCAACTGTTCGACAGATACAATGAGCAGTTCTTC | CASQLFDRYNEQFF
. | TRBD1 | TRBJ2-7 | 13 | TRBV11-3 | TGTGCCAGCAGCACGACAGGGGGGTACGAGCAGTACTTC | CASSTTGGYEQYF
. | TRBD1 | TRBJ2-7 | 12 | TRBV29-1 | TGCAGCGTTAATGACAGGGTTGCCGAGCAGTACTTC | CSVNDRVAEQYF
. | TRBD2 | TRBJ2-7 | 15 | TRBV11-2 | TGTGCCAGCAGCTTCTTAGCGGGAGAAATCCACGAGCAGTACTTC | CASSFLAGEIHEQYF
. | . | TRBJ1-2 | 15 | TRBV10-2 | TGCGCCAGCAGTGAGTCGATGGGGGGGCGCGTTGGCTACACCTTC | CASSESMGGRVGYTF
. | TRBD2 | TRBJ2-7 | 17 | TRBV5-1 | TGCGCCAGCAGCTTGGAGGCACGCGGGACTAGCAGCTACGAGCAGTACTTC | CASSLEARGTSSYEQYF
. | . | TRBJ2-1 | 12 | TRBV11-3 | TGTGCCAGCAGTCAACGGAGCGGGGAGCAGTTCTTC | CASSQRSGEQFF
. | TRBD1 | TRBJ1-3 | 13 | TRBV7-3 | TGTGCCAGCAGCCCGGACAGGGGGGACACCATATATTTT | CASSPDRGDTIYF
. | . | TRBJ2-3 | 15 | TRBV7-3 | TGTGCCAGCAGCTTAGGGGACTCTTCCACAGATACGCAGTATTTT | CASSLGDSSTDTQYF
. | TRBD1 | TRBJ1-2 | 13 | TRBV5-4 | TGTGCCAGCAACCGGGGACAGACCTATGGCTACACCTTC | CASNRGQTYGYTF
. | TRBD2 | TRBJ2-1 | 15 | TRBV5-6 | TGTGCCAGCAGCCCGAGCGGGGGAGCCTACAATGAGCAGTTCTTC | CASSPSGGAYNEQFF
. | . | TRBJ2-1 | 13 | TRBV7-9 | TGTGCCAGCAGCCCCAGGGGAGGGAATGAGCAGTTCTTC | CASSPRGGNEQFF
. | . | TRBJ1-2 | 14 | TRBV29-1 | TGCAGCGGGGGAAGCTTGGGGGGTTCGAGTGGCTACACCTTC | CSGGSLGGSSGYTF
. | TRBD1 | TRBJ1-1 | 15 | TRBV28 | TGTGCCAGCCTTTGGAGGGACAGGGGGGGCACTGAAGCTTTCTTT | CASLWRDRGGTEAFF
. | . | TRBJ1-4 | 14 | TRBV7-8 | TGTGCCAGCAGCCCGGGACTCAGTAATGAAAAACTGTTTTTT | CASSPGLSNEKLFF
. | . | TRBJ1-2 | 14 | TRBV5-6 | TGTGCCAGCAGCTTGGCCTGGCAGGGAATCGTCTACACCTTC | CASSLAWQGIVYTF
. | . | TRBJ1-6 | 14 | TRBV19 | TGTGCCAGTAGTGTACATACCTCGGGTTCACCCCTCCACTTT | CASSVHTSGSPLHF
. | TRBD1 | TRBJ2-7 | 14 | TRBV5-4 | TGTGCCAGCAGCTTCGGACAGGGAAGCTACGAGCAGTACTTC | CASSFGQGSYEQYF
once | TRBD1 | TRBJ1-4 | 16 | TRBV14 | TGTGCCAGCAGGTCCGGGACAGGGGGTCTCGATGAAAAACTGTTTTTT | CASRSGTGGLDEKLFF
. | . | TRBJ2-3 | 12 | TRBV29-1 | TGCAGCGTTGAATCTGGCACAGATACGCAGTATTTT | CSVESGTDTQYF
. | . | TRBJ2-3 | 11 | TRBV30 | TGTGCCTGGTGGACTACAGATACGCAGTATTTT | CAWWTTDTQYF
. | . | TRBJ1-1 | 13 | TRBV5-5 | TGTGCCAGCAGCTTGGAAATCGACACTGAAGCTTTCTTT | CASSLEIDTEAFF
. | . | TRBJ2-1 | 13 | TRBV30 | TGTGCCTGGAGTTCGGAGGCTTACAATGAGCAGTTCTTC | CAWSSEAYNEQFF
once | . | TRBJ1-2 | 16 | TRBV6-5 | TGTGCCAGCAGTTACTCGAGCCATCCATCTAACTATGGCTACACCTTC | CASSYSSHPSNYGYTF
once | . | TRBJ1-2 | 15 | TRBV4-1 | TGCGCCAGCAGCCAAGAAGCAGGGGCGGCGTGGGGCTACACCTTC | CASSQEAGAAWGYTF
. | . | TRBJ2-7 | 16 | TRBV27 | TGTGCCAGCAGTTTATTCGGGGAGCCCGGCTACTACGAGCAGTACTTC | CASSLFGEPGYYEQYF
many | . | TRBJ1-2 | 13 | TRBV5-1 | TGCGCCAGCAGCGTGGGGTCAGGCTATGGCTACACCTTC | CASSVGSGYGYTF
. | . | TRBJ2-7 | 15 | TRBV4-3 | TGCGCCAGCAGCCAAGGGCTTGCAACTACCTTCGAGCAGTACTTC | CASSQGLATTFEQYF
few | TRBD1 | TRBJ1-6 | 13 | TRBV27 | TGTGCCACCACAGGGGCGCTGAGTTCACCCCTCCACTTT | CATTGALSSPLHF
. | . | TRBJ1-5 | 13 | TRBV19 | TGTGCCAGTAGTCAACAGGGAAATCAGCCCCAGCATTTT | CASSQQGNQPQHF